This entry lists 23 T cell receptor beta chains sequenced from one sample in a study of CD8 T cells in ankylosing spondylitis. MiXCR was run by TCRdb on the 5' RACE reads, yielding one entry per CDR3 protein. Here the sample spans about 170,000 distinct CDR3 sequences, about a sixth being singletons. Sequencing used blood, either unsorted or a sorted T cell fraction (not recorded which). The receptors were sampled from a male donor with ankylosing spondylitis or in good health (not recorded which).

The chain is built from TRBV12-3 or TRBV12-4 and TRBJ2-3; 9 positions match TRBD2. The CDR3 is made up of 14 amino acids. The V segment lost 3 bases and the J segment 5 bases; nucleotides outside the gene matches: 3. CDR3 coding DNA: TGTGCCAGCAGTTTTGATAGCGGGAGAGATACGCAGTATTTT. It is translated as CASSFDSGRDTQYF.

The chain uses TRBV12-3 or TRBV12-4 and TRBJ2-7, with D perhaps TRBD1 (5 bases). CDR3 length: 14 amino acids. The V end lost 8 bases, the J end lost 0 bases, and 14 bases lay between the germline ends. For the CDR3, the DNA is TGTGCCAGCGGGGCCCTGGACGGCTCCTACGAGCAGTACTTC. Its protein product is CASGALDGSYEQYF.

This clonotype has a count of ten or more. V usage is TRBV20-1 and J usage is TRBJ2-7, with 9 bases aligning to TRBD2. This CDR3 spans 13 amino acids. V shed 6 bases, J shed 4 bases, and the junction held 7 bases outside the gene matches. Germline CDR1 and CDR2: DFQATT and SNEGSKA (reference sequence). In nucleotides, the CDR3 is TGCAGTGCCGGCGGGAGGGCATTATACGAGCAGTACTTC. This translates into CSAGGRALYEQYF.

This clonotype was counted ten times or more. The chain joins TRBV5-1 to TRBJ2-1; D is perhaps TRBD2 (6 bases). This CDR3 has 12 residues. Between the trimmed V and J ends, which lost 4 bases and 7 bases, there was a span of 9 bases. CDR1 and CDR2 (germline): SGHRS, YFSETQ. CDR3 residues: CASSLTRNEQFF. The CDR3 nucleotides read TGCGCCAGCAGCCTGACTAGAAATGAGCAGTTCTTC.

The table lists this clonotype with a few counts. The gene calls are TRBV29-1 and TRBJ2-3; D possibly corresponds to TRBD2 (6 bases). Trimming cost V 2 bases and J 4 bases, with 13 bases left between them. CDR3 size: 14 residues. Germline V gene data show CDR1 as SQVTM and CDR2 as ANQGSEA. The CDR3 protein is CSVEWSAGPDTQYF. The CDR3 DNA follows: TGCAGCGTTGAATGGTCAGCGGGCCCAGATACGCAGTATTTT.

The chain uses TRBV2 and TRBJ2-1; possibly TRBD2 for D (5 bases). Germline CDR1 and CDR2: SNHLY and FYNNEI. With 4 bases removed from V and 6 bases from J, the gap between germline ends came to 13 bases. The CDR3 totals 14 residues. The CDR3 DNA sequence: TGTGCCAGCAGTGGGCCCCGTGGAGGCAATGAGCAGTTCTTC. Its translation is CASSGPRGGNEQFF.

This clonotype was recorded many times. The CDR3 nucleotides are TGTGCCAGCAGCCGACAGGGGTACGAGCAGTACTTC. As protein: CASSRQGYEQYF. J is TRBJ2-7 and V is TRBV7-8; 8 nucleotides match TRBD1. In germline, CDR1 is SGHVS, CDR2 FQNEAQ. The CDR3 is 12 residues long. V was pared by 5 bases and J by 4 bases, with 1 base of the junction left unmatched.

The table lists this clonotype with many counts. The rearrangement links TRBV12-3 or TRBV12-4 to TRBJ1-2; TRBD1 agrees at 10 bases. V lost 5 bases, J lost 4 bases, and 4 bases stayed unmatched. This CDR3 comprises 14 residues. The CDR3 protein is CASSETGGIYGYTF. The CDR3 nucleotides are TGTGCCAGCAGTGAGACAGGGGGCATCTATGGCTACACCTTC.

As for this clonotype: A much larger clone lies one base from this, so it may be a read error. The chain uses TRBV5-1 and TRBJ1-2; TRBD1 agrees at 8 bases. Germline CDR1 reads SGHRS; CDR2 reads YFSETQ. The CDR3 covers 15 residues. The CDR3 loop reads CVSSTRGQEFYGYTF. DNA of the CDR3: TGCGTCAGCAGCACAAGGGGACAGGAATTTTATGGCTACACCTTC.

As DNA, the CDR3 is TGTGCCAGCAGTTGGCCCCCGGGACTAGCGGGACACTACAATGAGCAGTTCTTC. Translating gives CASSWPPGLAGHYNEQFF. The chain carries TRBV28 and TRBJ2-1; 13 bases line up with TRBD2. This CDR3 is built from 18 residues. Germline values: CDR1 MDHEN, CDR2 SYDVKM. The ends lost 4 bases at V and 3 bases at J; junction bases unmatched: 9.

This clonotype was detected many times. V is TRBV2 and J is TRBJ1-5; 8 bases line up with TRBD1. Looked up from germline, CDR1 is SNHLY and CDR2 is FYNNEI. The CDR3 runs 15 residues. Unmatched junction bases numbered 4, after V lost 1 base and J lost 5 bases. The CDR3 sequence is CASSEVRQGHQPQHF. The CDR3 DNA is TGTGCCAGCAGTGAAGTACGACAGGGGCATCAGCCCCAGCATTTT.

The chain has TRBV12-3 or TRBV12-4 and TRBJ2-7, with no clear D. The CDR3 consists of 16 residues. The germline V and J ends were trimmed by 6 bases and 0 bases, with 18 bases remaining between them. The CDR3 sequence: CASRSPFGSPSYEQYF. The CDR3 DNA reads TGTGCCAGCAGGTCTCCCTTCGGCAGTCCCTCCTACGAGCAGTACTTC.

This clonotype showed up many times. The chain joins TRBV5-1 to TRBJ1-1; D unresolved. Germline CDR1 SGHRS, CDR2 YFSETQ. Trimming pared 0 bases from V and 3 bases from J, leaving 9 bases between. This CDR3 is 14 amino acids long. CDR3: CASSLDRGYTEAFF. The CDR3 DNA is TGCGCCAGCAGCTTGGATCGAGGTTACACTGAAGCTTTCTTT.

This clonotype has only a few counts. Written as DNA, the CDR3 is TGTGCCAGCAGTGAGAGGGAGGGCCCCTACGAGCAGTACTTC. Protein sequence: CASSEREGPYEQYF. The chain is built from TRBV6-5 and TRBJ2-7; TRBD2 agrees at 7 bases. CDR3 length: 14 residues. Germline assignment: CDR1 MNHEY and CDR2 SVGAGI. V lost 5 bases to trimming and J lost 2 bases; unmatched junction nucleotides: 6.

This clonotype was seen many times. The chain combines TRBV5-1 with TRBJ1-1; D is possibly TRBD1 (5 bases). V was cut by 6 bases and J by 4 bases, with 13 bases left in between. The CDR3 extends over 13 amino acids. CDR1 SGHRS and CDR2 YFSETQ come from the germline V gene. The CDR3 nucleotides are TGCGCCAGCAAGGCGGGGGTAGGCACTGAAGCTTTCTTT. Its translation is CASKAGVGTEAFF.

There are a few counts of this clonotype. The CDR3 reads CAISESGSTRTDTQYF. In DNA form, the CDR3 reads TGTGCCATCAGTGAGTCAGGGTCCACACGGACAGATACGCAGTATTTT. The chain carries TRBV10-3 and TRBJ2-3; D ambiguous. The CDR3 is 16 amino acids. V was cut by 0 bases and J by 3 bases, with 13 bases left in between. Looked up from germline, CDR1 is ENHRY and CDR2 is SYGVKD.

Ten or more counts support this clonotype. The V gene is TRBV5-1, the J gene TRBJ2-5, with D perhaps assigned TRBD1 or TRBD2 (5 bases each). Trimming shortened V by 3 bases and J by 3 bases, and 15 bases separated the two germline ends. Germline V gives CDR1 SGHRS, CDR2 YFSETQ. The CDR3 is 15 residues long. The CDR3 sequence is CASSYGAGHEETQYF. CDR3 nucleotides: TGCGCCAGCAGCTACGGGGCCGGACACGAAGAGACCCAGTACTTC.

This clonotype showed up many times. The chain uses TRBV5-1 and TRBJ2-2, with 7 bases lining up with TRBD2. V lost 5 bases to trimming and J lost 4 bases; unmatched junction nucleotides: 5. CDR3 size: 14 residues. Germline CDR1 SGHRS, CDR2 YFSETQ. CDR3: CASRGEGRTGELFF. CDR3 DNA sequence: TGCGCCAGCAGAGGGGAGGGGCGCACCGGGGAGCTGTTTTTT.

The gene calls are TRBV3-1 and TRBJ1-1; no firm D call. Trimming left V 10 bases short and J 0 bases short, with 15 bases between. The CDR3 contains 14 residues. The germline V gene encodes CDR1 LGHDT and CDR2 YNNKEL (reference sequence). The CDR3 region has the DNA TGTGCCACCTCGAGAAGTAGGGTGAACACTGAAGCTTTCTTT. This translates into CATSRSRVNTEAFF. Full variable domain (rest looked up from reference TRBV3-1 and TRBJ1-1): DTAVSQTPKYLVTQMGNDKSIKCEQNLGHDTMYWYKQDSKKFLKIMFSYNNKELIINETVPNRFSPKSPDKAHLNLHINSLELGDSAVYFCATSRSRVNTEAFFGQGTRLTVV.

This clonotype appeared once. V and J are TRBV10-2 and TRBJ2-6, with TRBD2 matching over 15 bases. This CDR3 spans 17 amino acids. Germline CDR1 WSHSY, CDR2 SAAADI. V lost 7 bases and J lost 4; bases outside the gene matches: 5. This CDR3 reads CASIGLAGGSGANVLTF. In nucleotides, the CDR3 is TGCGCCAGCATTGGACTAGCGGGAGGGTCCGGGGCCAACGTCCTGACTTTC.

This clonotype has a handful of counts. The J gene is TRBJ1-6, the V gene TRBV20-1; D gene ambiguous. The length of the CDR3 is 14 residues. Deletions cut 1 base from V and 8 bases from J, with 12 bases between. The germline V gene encodes CDR1 DFQATT and CDR2 SNEGSKA (reference sequence). DNA of the CDR3: TGCAGTGCTAGAGTAGCCATAGGGCATTCACCCCTCCACTTT. Amino acid sequence: CSARVAIGHSPLHF.

This clonotype was found many times. The chain has TRBV20-1 and TRBJ2-5; weak D call: TRBD2 (5 bases). The germline gives CDR1 DFQATT, CDR2 SNEGSKA (reference sequence). The CDR3 sequence is 10 residues long. The V end lost 6 bases, the J end lost 7 bases, and 9 bases lay between the germline ends. Here the CDR3 reads CSAELGTQYF. In DNA, the CDR3 is TGCAGTGCCGAACTAGGGACCCAGTACTTC.

This clonotype was detected ten times or more. The rearrangement uses TRBV25-1 and TRBJ1-5; 11 positions agree with TRBD1. CDR1 and CDR2 from the germline V gene are MGHDK and SYGVNS. CDR3 size: 14 residues. V was pared by 8 bases and J by 6 bases, with 6 bases of the junction left unmatched. The CDR3 nucleotides are TGTGCCAGCCCGGGGACAGGGGGTAGTCAGCCCCAGCATTTT. Translation: CASPGTGGSQPQHF.